A single TCR beta chain is shown here with its context. What it binds is not known. CDR3 size: 16 residues. Trimming took off 0 bases at V and 3 bases at J, with 13 bases between the two ends. Germline CDR1 reads SGHDT; CDR2 reads YYEEEE. Each cDNA held unique molecular identifiers, and template switching gave it a universal primer site. TCRdb re-called the 5' RACE reads through MiXCR, storing one row per CDR3 protein. This table has 210,000 or so distinct CDR3 sequences, around 6.9% appearing once. This entry comes from a study of identical twins. Study findings and constraints: Within monozygotic twins, out-of-frame TCR alpha sharing was underestimated by the models. Surplus twin overlap in beta out-of-frame sequences was less pronounced.

These data were likewise used in another study, on yellow fever vaccine responses in identical twins.

This sequence was found in a woman aged 18-35 years in good health. This chain joins TRBV5-6 and TRBJ2-1; TRBD2 might be the D (7 bases). Specimen: memory (CD45RO+) T cells sorted from blood. CDR3 nucleotides: TGTGCCAGCAGCTTGGGGCGGGGGCGATTCTACAATGAGCAGTTCTTC. This sequence encodes CASSLGRGRFYNEQFF.